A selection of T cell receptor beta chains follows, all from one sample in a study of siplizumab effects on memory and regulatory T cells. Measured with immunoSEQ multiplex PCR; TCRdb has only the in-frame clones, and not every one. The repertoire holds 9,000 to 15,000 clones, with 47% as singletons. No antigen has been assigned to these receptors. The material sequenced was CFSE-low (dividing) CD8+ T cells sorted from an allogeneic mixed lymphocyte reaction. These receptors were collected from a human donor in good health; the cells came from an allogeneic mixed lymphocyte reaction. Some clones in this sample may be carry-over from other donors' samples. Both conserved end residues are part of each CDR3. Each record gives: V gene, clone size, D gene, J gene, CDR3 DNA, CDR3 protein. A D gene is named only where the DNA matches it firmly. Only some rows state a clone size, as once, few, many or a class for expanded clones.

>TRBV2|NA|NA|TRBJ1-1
TGTGCTTGGGGGGAGAACACTGAAGCTTTCTTT
CAWGENTEAFF
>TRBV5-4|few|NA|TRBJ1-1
TGTGCCAGCAGCTTGGAAGCCGACACTGAAGCTTTCTTT
CASSLEADTEAFF
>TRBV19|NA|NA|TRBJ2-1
TGTGCCAGTAGTATAGTTCTCATCTCCTACAATGAGCAGTTCTTC
CASSIVLISYNEQFF
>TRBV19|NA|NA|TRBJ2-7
TGTGCCAGTAGTATGGGGCTAGGCTACGAGCAGTACTTC
CASSMGLGYEQYF
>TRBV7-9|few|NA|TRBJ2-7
TGTGCCAGCAGCTTTGTCTCCTACGAGCAGTACTTC
CASSFVSYEQYF
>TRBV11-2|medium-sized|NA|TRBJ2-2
TGTGCCAGCAGCTTCCAGTGGCCCAACACCGGGGAGCTGTTTTTT
CASSFQWPNTGELFF
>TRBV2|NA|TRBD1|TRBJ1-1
TGTGCCAGCAGCTGGACCGGACAGGTGAACACTGAAGCTTTCTTT
CASSWTGQVNTEAFF
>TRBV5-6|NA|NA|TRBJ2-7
TGTGCCAGCAGCTTGTGGGGGGGGCGTGAGCAGTACTTC
CASSLWGGREQYF
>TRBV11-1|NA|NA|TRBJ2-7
TGTGCCAGCAGCTTAAGTTGGAATCCCTACGAGCAGTACTTC
CASSLSWNPYEQYF
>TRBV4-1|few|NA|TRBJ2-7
TGCGCCAGCAGCCAAGCACCCGGGGGCTACGAGCAGTACTTC
CASSQAPGGYEQYF
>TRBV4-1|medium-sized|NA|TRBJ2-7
TGCGCCAGCGCTCCCGGGGACCACTACGAGCAGTACTTC
CASAPGDHYEQYF
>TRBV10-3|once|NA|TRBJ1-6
TGTGCCATCAGTGACTCACGGGATAATTCACCCCTCCACTTT
CAISDSRDNSPLHF
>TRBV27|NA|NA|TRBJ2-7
TGTGCCAGCAGTTACGGGGCAGGGGGGTACGAGCAGTACTTC
CASSYGAGGYEQYF
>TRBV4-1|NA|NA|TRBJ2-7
TGCGCCAGCAGCCAAGTAACTACGGGCTACGAGCAGTACTTC
CASSQVTTGYEQYF
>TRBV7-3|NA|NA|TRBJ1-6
TGTGCCAGCAGCTTAAGAGAGAATTCACCCCTCCACTTT
CASSLRENSPLHF
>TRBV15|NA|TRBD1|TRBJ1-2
TGTGCCACCAGCAGGGACCGGACAGGGTCCTCCTATGGCTACACCTTC
CATSRDRTGSSYGYTF
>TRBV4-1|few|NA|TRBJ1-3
TGCGCCAGCAGCCAAGTCCTGGGACGGGTGGACACCATATATTTT
CASSQVLGRVDTIYF
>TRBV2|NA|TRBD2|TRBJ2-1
TGTGCCAGCAGTCCGAGCGGGAGCATTTATGAGCAGTTCTTC
CASSPSGSIYEQFF
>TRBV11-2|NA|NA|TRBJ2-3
TGTGCCAGCAGCTTGACAGATACGCAGTATTTT
CASSLTDTQYF
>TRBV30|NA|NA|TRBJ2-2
TGTGCCTGGAGTACAGGACCCCTCGCCTGGGAGCTGTTTTTT
CAWSTGPLAWELFF
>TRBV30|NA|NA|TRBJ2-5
TGTGCCTGGAGGGGGAGGACAGGCTGGGAGACCCAGTACTTC
CAWRGRTGWETQYF
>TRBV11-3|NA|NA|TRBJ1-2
TGCGCCAGCAGCCTCCGGCGGCAGCTCAACTATGGCTACACCTTC
CASSLRRQLNYGYTF
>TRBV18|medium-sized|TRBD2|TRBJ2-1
TGTGCCAGCTCACTGCTGACTAGCAACGGAGGATACAATGAGCAGTTCTTC
CASSLLTSNGGYNEQFF
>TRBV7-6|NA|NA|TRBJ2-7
TGTGCCAGCAGCCACCGGGACACCTACGAGCAGTACTTC
CASSHRDTYEQYF
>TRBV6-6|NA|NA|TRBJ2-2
TGTGCCAGCAGTTACATCACCCCAGGGGCCGGGGAGCTGTTTTTT
CASSYITPGAGELFF
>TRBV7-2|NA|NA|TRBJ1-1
TGTGCCAGCAGCTTAGATCCCTATGGACCAGATTTGAACACTGAAGCTTTCTTT
CASSLDPYGPDLNTEAFF
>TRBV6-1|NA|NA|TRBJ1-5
TGTGCCGGACGACACGGGGGAAGCAATCAGCCCCAGCATTTT
CAGRHGGSNQPQHF
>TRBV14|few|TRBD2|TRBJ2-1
TGTGCCAGCAGCCACCGAGCGGGACGGCTATACAATGAGCAGTTCTTC
CASSHRAGRLYNEQFF
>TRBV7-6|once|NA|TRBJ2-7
TGTGCCAGCAGCTTAGGCGTTGGCGAGCAGTACTTC
CASSLGVGEQYF
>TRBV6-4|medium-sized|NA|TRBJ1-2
TGTGCAGGAGGGGGGGTCACGCGGAACTATGGCTACACCTTC
CAGGGVTRNYGYTF
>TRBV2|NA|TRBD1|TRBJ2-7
TGTGCCAGCACCGAAGACAGGGTCTCCCACGAGCAGTACTTC
CASTEDRVSHEQYF
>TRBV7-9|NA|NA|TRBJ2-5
TGTGCCAGCAGCTTCCTGGGCTTGGGCGTATTATCAGAGACCCAGTACTTC
CASSFLGLGVLSETQYF
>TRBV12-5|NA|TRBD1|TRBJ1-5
TGTGCTAGTGGTTTGGACGACAGGGGATATAGCAATCAGCCCCAGCATTTT
CASGLDDRGYSNQPQHF
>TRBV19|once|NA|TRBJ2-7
TGTGCCAGTAGTCTAGGAGGGGGCTACGAGCAGTACTTC
CASSLGGGYEQYF
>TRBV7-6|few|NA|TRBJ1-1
TGTGCTAGCAGCCGTACGCCCTACGAAGGTGAAGCTTTCTTT
CASSRTPYEGEAFF
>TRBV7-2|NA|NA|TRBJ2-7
TGTGCCAGTGGCTGGGGAGGGGGGACCTACGAGCAGTACTTC
CASGWGGGTYEQYF
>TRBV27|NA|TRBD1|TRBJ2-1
TGTGCCAACCGACCCCCGGACAGGGGGGCCACTCTCTACAATGAGCAGTTCTTC
CANRPPDRGATLYNEQFF
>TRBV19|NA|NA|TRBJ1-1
TGTGCCAGTAGTATAATGGCCGAGAACACTGAAGCTTTCTTT
CASSIMAENTEAFF
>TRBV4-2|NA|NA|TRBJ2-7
TGTGCCAGCAGCGAAAGTCGGGGGGCTCTCCACGAGCAGTACTTC
CASSESRGALHEQYF
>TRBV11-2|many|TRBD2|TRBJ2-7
TGTGCCAGCAGCACGACGACTAGCGGCACGGACCCCGGGTACTTC
CASSTTTSGTDPGYF
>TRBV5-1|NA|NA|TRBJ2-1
TGCGCCAGCAGTAGGTCCAATGAGCAGTTCTTC
CASSRSNEQFF
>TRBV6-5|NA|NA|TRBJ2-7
TGTGCCAGCGGAGCCTCCGGGGAGCAGTACTTC
CASGASGEQYF
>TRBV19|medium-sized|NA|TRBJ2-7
TGTGCCAGTAGTATAGATACGGGGCTTACCTACGAGCAGTACTTC
CASSIDTGLTYEQYF
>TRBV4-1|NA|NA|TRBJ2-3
TGCGCCAGCAGCCAAGTTAATAGCGGCACAGATACGCAGTATTTT
CASSQVNSGTDTQYF
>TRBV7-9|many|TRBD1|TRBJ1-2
TGTGCCAGCAGCTACAGGACAGGCTATGGCTACACCTTC
CASSYRTGYGYTF
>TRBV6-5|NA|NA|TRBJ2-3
TGTGCCAGCTGGGAAACCTTACGGGGGCCAGATACGCAGTATTTT
CASWETLRGPDTQYF
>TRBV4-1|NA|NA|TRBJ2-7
TGCGCCAGCAGCCAAGAGGGCGGAGGGTACTACGAGCAGTACTTC
CASSQEGGGYYEQYF
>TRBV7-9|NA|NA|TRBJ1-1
TGTGCCAGCAGCTTAGTTGGGGGGTTCAACACTGAAGCTTTCTTT
CASSLVGGFNTEAFF
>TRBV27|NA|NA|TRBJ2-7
TGTGCCAGCAGTTTAGGTTGGTCTGCGGAGCAGTACTTC
CASSLGWSAEQYF
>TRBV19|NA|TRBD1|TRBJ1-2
TGTGCCAGTAGTACAGGGGGTGATGGCTACACCTTC
CASSTGGDGYTF
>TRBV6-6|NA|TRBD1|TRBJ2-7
TGTGCCAGCAGTTACTCGGGGACAGGGCCCTACGAGCAGTACTTC
CASSYSGTGPYEQYF
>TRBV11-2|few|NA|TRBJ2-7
TGTGCCAGCAGCTTAGGGAGCGGTACCTACGAGCAGTACTTC
CASSLGSGTYEQYF
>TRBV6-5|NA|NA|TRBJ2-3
TGTGCCAGCAGTTCCGGCCCCTGGGCAGATACGCAGTATTTT
CASSSGPWADTQYF
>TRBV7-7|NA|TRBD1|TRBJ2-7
TGTGCCAGCAGCTTAGGACAGGGGCCCTCCTACGAGCAGTACTTC
CASSLGQGPSYEQYF
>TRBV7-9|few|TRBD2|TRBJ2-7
TGTGCCAGCAGCCAGCCTAGCGGGAGGGCAAACTACGAGCAGTACTTC
CASSQPSGRANYEQYF
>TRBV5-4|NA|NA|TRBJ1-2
TGTGCCAGCAGCTTTCAAGGGAACTATGGCTACACCTTC
CASSFQGNYGYTF
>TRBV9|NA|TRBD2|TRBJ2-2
TGTGCCAGCAGCTCGAGCGGGGGTAGGACCGGGGAGCTGTTTTTT
CASSSSGGRTGELFF
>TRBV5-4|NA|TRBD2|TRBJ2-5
TGTGCCAGCAGCTTGAGAAGCGGGGGGTTAGAGACCCAGTACTTC
CASSLRSGGLETQYF
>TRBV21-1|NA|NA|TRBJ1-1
TGTGCCAGCAGCAAAGCGAGGACAACCGGGAACACTGAAGCTTTCTTT
CASSKARTTGNTEAFF
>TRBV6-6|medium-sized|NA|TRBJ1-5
TGTGCCAGCAGTTACAGCCCAGGGGATATGGGGCAGCCCCAGCATTTT
CASSYSPGDMGQPQHF